A single sample gave rise to the 10 T cell receptor beta chains below, sequenced in a study of metastatic and nonmetastatic thyroid tumors. Each patient came to thyroid surgery without any prior treatment (of any kind). TCRdb recomputed clones from the PCR reads via MiXCR. This sample has roughly 58,000 clones, with roughly 4.1% found just once. Sequenced material: blood. The receptors derive from a female donor with papillary thyroid cancer or a benign thyroid nodule (not recorded which). Some clones in this sample may be carry-over from other donors' samples.

This clone was found many times. The rearrangement joins TRBV10-3 to TRBJ1-2; tentatively, D is TRBD1 (5 bases). Germline V CDR1 and CDR2: ENHRY, SYGVKD. The ends were cut back, 4 bases at V and 0 bases at J, with 15 bases in the middle. The CDR3 covers 16 residues. The CDR3: CAISVAGSTTNYGYTF. DNA of the CDR3: TGTGCCATCAGTGTAGCAGGGTCGACCACTAACTATGGCTACACCTTC.

This clone was seen repeatedly, ten times or more. This chain joins TRBV4-1 and TRBJ2-7; TRBD2 agrees at 7 bases. Trimming removed 0 bases from V and 0 bases from J; junction bases left unmatched: 5. Germline V gene data show CDR1 as MGHRA and CDR2 as YSYEKL. The CDR3 covers 16 residues. As DNA, the CDR3 is TGCGCCAGCAGCCAAGATCCAGCGGGGCACTCCTACGAGCAGTACTTC. Translating it yields CASSQDPAGHSYEQYF.

Note on this clone: A much larger clone is a single base away; this may be a read error. The J gene is TRBJ2-3, the V gene TRBV5-8; maybe TRBD2 (5 bases). The CDR3 length is 14 residues. Germline V gives CDR1 SGHTS, CDR2 YDEGEE. The CDR3: CAISLVGRGDTQYF. Written as DNA, the CDR3 is TGTGCCATCAGCTTGGTAGGGAGAGGAGATACGCAGTATTTT.

Ten or more counts support this clone. V is TRBV27 and J is TRBJ2-1; the D is unclear. Germline V gene sequence: CDR1 MNHEY, CDR2 SMNVEV (reference sequence). CDR3 length: 14 amino acids. V was trimmed by 5 bases and J by 4 bases, leaving 12 bases between them. The CDR3 here is CASSAQPLYNEQFF. The DNA for the CDR3 is TGTGCCAGCAGTGCCCAGCCATTGTACAATGAGCAGTTCTTC.

This clone was detected only a few times. A clone one base away is much larger, so this may be a read error. This rearrangement joins TRBV27 to TRBJ1-5; D is uncertain. Germline V gives CDR1 MNHEY, CDR2 SMNVEV (reference sequence). Trimming stripped 3 bases from V and 0 bases from J, with 15 bases between. This CDR3 is 17 amino acids long. CDR3 sequence reads: CASSFRFVGHSNQPQHF. CDR3 bases: TGTGCCAGCAGTTTTCGTTTTGTGGGCCATAGCAATCAGCCCCAGCATTTT.

This clone has at least ten counts. The chain joins TRBV20-1 to TRBJ2-2; tentative D call: TRBD1 (5 bases). Germline V CDR1 and CDR2: DFQATT, SNEGSKA (reference sequence). This CDR3 is built from 17 residues. With 5 bases removed from V and 3 bases from J, the gap between germline ends came to 22 bases. The CDR3 DNA reads TGCAGTGCTTCGGTTCCCTTCTCAGGGTCTCACACCGGGGAGCTGTTTTTT. This codes for CSASVPFSGSHTGELFF.

This clone came up many times. This chain joins TRBV20-1 and TRBJ2-7, with 15 bases lining up with TRBD2. Per the germline V gene, CDR1 is DFQATT and CDR2 is SNEGSKA (reference sequence). The CDR3 is 14 residues long. Trimming cost V 7 bases and J 0 bases; bases outside gene matches: 1. The CDR3 bases are TGCAGTGGGACTAGCGGGAGGGTCTCCTACGAGCAGTACTTC. Amino acid sequence: CSGTSGRVSYEQYF.

This clone has a count of ten or more. Other nucleotide sequences from this sample produce the same CDR3. The genes are TRBV14 and TRBJ1-2; the match to TRBD1 covers 7 bases. The length of the CDR3 is 15 residues. Per germline, CDR1 SGHDN and CDR2 FVKESK. Germline trimming cut 0 bases from V and 4 bases from J; bases unmatched to any gene: 5. This chain's CDR3 is CASSQDRTGGYGYTF. Here the CDR3 DNA reads TGTGCCAGCAGCCAAGACCGGACAGGCGGCTATGGCTACACCTTC.

Comment on this clone: Because the CDR3 is missing its conserved closing phenylalanine or tryptophan, this is likely a read error. The limits of the CDR3 on the DNA are not certain, so only TCRdb's listed CDR3 is given. The chain carries TRBV2 and TRBJ1-6; the DNA was not compared with TRBD1, the D call given in the table. A total of 18 residues make up the CDR3, ends included. From germline, CDR1 is SNHLY and CDR2 FYNNEI. The CDR3 here is CASRERQGPIGENSPPHS.

This clone has at least ten counts. This chain uses TRBV19 with TRBJ2-1; 7 bases are shared with TRBD2. With 4 bases clipped from V and 15 bases from J, the junction kept 12 bases outside the gene matches. The CDR3 runs to 13 residues. Germline loops: CDR1 LNHDA, CDR2 SQIVND (reference sequence). CDR3 residues: CASSRSGMSPRFF. The CDR3 DNA follows: TGTGCCAGTAGTAGGAGCGGGATGAGCCCCCGGTTCTTC.